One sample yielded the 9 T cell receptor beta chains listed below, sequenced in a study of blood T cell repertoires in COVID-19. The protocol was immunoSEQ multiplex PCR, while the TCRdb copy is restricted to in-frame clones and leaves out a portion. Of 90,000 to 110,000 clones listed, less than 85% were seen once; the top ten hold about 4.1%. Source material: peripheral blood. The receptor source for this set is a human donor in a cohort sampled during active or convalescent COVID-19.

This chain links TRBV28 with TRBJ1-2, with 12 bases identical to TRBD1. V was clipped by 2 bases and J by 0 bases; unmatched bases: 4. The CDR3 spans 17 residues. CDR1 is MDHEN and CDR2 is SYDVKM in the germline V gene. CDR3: CASSLAGQGASNYGYTF. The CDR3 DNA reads TGTGCCAGCAGTTTAGCGGGACAGGGGGCGTCTAACTATGGCTACACCTTC.

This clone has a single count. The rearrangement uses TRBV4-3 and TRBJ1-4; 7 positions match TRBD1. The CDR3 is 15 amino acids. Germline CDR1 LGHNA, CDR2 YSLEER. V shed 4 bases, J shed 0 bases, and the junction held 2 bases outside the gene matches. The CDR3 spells CASSPGTATNEKLFF. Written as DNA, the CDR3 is TGCGCCAGCAGCCCCGGGACAGCAACTAATGAAAAACTGTTTTTT.

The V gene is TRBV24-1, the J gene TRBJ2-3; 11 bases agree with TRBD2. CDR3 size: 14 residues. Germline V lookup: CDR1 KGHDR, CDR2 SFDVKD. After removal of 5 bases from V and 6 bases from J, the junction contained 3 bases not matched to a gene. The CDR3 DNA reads TGTGCCACCAGTGGTAGCGGGGGGGCGGATACGCAGTATTTT. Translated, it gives CATSGSGGADTQYF.

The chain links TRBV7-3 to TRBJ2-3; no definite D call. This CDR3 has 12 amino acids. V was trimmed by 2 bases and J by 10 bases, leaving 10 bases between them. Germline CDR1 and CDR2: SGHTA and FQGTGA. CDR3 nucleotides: TGTGCCAGCAGCTTATCAGGTGGTGCGCAGTATTTT. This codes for CASSLSGGAQYF. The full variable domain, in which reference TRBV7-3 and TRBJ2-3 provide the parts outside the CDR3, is GAGVSQTPSNKVTEKGKYVELRCDPISGHTALYWYRQSLGQGPEFLIYFQGTGAADDSGLPNDRFFAVRPEGSVSTLKIQRTERGDSAVYLCASSLSGGAQYFGPGTRLTVL.

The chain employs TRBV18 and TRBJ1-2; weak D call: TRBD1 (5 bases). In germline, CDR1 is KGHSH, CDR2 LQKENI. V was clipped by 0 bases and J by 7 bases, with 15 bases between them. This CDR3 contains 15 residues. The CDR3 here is CASSPPPPRVGGYTF. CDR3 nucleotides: TGTGCCAGCTCACCACCGCCCCCCAGGGTCGGTGGCTACACCTTC. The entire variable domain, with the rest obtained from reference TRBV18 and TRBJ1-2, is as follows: NAGVMQNPRHLVRRRGQEARLRCSPMKGHSHVYWYRQLPEEGLKFMVYLQKENIIDESGMPKERFSAEFPKEGPSILRIQQVVRGDSAAYFCASSPPPPRVGGYTFGSGTRLTVV.

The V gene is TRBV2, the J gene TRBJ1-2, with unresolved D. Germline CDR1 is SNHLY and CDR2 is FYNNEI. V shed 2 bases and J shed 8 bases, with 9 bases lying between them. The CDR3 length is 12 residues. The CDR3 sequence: CASSERMGGYTF. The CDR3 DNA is TGTGCCAGCAGTGAACGGATGGGCGGCTACACCTTC.

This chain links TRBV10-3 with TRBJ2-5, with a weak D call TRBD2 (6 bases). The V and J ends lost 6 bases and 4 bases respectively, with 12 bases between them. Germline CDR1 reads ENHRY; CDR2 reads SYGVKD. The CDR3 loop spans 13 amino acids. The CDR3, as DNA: TGTGCCATCAGCTCGGGAGTCGGAGAGACCCAGTACTTC. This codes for CAISSGVGETQYF.

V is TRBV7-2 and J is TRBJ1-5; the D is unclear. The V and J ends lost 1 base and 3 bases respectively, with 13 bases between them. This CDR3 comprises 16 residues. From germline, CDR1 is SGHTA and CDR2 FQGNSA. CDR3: CASSLVPGLFNQPQHF. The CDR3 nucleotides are TGTGCCAGCAGCTTAGTACCCGGACTCTTCAATCAGCCCCAGCATTTT.

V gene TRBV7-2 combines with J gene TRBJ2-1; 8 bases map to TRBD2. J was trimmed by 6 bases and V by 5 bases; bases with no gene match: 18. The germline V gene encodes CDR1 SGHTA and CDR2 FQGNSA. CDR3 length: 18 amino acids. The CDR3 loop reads CASSRPSGSGGRGNEQFF. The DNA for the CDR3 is TGTGCCAGCAGCCGTCCCTCGGGGTCGGGAGGGCGAGGCAATGAGCAGTTCTTC.